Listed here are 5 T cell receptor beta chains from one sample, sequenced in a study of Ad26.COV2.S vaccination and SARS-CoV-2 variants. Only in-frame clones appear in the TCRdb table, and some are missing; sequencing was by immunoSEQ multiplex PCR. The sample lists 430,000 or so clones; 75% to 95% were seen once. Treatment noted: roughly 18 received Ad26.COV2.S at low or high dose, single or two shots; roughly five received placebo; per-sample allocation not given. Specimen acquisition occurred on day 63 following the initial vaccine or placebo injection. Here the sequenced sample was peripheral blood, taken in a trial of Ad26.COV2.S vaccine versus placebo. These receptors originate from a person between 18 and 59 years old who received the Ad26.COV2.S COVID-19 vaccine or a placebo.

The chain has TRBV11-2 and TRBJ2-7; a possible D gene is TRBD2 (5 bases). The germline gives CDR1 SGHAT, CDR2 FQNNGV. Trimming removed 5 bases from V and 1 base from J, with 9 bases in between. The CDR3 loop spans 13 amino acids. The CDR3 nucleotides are TGTGCCAGCAGCCCGGACTCTTCCTACGAGCAGTACTTC. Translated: CASSPDSSYEQYF.

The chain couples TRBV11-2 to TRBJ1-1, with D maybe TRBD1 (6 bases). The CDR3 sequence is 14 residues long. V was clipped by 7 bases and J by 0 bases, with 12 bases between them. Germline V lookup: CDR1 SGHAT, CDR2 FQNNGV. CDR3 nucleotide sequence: TGTGCCAGCAAACTAGGGACATTGAACACTGAAGCTTTCTTT. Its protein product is CASKLGTLNTEAFF.

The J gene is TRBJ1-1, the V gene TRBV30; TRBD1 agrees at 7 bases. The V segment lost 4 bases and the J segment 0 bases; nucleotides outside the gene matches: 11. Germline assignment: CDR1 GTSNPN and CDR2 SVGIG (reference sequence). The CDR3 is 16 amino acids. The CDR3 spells CAWKGRGAGMNTEAFF. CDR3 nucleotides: TGTGCCTGGAAGGGCAGGGGGGCCGGAATGAACACTGAAGCTTTCTTT.

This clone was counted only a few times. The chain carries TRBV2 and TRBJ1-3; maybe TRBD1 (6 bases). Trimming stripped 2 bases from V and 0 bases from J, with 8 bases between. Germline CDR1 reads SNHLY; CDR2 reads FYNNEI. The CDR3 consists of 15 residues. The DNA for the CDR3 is TGTGCCAGCAGTGAAAACAGGGACTCTGGAAACACCATATATTTT. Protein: CASSENRDSGNTIYF.

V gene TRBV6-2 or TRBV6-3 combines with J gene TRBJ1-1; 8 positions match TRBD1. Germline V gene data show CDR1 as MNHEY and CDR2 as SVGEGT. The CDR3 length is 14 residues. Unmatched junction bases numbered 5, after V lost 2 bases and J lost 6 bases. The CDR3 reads CASSYRTGRPEAFF. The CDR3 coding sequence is TGTGCCAGCAGTTACCGGACAGGGCGCCCTGAAGCTTTCTTT.